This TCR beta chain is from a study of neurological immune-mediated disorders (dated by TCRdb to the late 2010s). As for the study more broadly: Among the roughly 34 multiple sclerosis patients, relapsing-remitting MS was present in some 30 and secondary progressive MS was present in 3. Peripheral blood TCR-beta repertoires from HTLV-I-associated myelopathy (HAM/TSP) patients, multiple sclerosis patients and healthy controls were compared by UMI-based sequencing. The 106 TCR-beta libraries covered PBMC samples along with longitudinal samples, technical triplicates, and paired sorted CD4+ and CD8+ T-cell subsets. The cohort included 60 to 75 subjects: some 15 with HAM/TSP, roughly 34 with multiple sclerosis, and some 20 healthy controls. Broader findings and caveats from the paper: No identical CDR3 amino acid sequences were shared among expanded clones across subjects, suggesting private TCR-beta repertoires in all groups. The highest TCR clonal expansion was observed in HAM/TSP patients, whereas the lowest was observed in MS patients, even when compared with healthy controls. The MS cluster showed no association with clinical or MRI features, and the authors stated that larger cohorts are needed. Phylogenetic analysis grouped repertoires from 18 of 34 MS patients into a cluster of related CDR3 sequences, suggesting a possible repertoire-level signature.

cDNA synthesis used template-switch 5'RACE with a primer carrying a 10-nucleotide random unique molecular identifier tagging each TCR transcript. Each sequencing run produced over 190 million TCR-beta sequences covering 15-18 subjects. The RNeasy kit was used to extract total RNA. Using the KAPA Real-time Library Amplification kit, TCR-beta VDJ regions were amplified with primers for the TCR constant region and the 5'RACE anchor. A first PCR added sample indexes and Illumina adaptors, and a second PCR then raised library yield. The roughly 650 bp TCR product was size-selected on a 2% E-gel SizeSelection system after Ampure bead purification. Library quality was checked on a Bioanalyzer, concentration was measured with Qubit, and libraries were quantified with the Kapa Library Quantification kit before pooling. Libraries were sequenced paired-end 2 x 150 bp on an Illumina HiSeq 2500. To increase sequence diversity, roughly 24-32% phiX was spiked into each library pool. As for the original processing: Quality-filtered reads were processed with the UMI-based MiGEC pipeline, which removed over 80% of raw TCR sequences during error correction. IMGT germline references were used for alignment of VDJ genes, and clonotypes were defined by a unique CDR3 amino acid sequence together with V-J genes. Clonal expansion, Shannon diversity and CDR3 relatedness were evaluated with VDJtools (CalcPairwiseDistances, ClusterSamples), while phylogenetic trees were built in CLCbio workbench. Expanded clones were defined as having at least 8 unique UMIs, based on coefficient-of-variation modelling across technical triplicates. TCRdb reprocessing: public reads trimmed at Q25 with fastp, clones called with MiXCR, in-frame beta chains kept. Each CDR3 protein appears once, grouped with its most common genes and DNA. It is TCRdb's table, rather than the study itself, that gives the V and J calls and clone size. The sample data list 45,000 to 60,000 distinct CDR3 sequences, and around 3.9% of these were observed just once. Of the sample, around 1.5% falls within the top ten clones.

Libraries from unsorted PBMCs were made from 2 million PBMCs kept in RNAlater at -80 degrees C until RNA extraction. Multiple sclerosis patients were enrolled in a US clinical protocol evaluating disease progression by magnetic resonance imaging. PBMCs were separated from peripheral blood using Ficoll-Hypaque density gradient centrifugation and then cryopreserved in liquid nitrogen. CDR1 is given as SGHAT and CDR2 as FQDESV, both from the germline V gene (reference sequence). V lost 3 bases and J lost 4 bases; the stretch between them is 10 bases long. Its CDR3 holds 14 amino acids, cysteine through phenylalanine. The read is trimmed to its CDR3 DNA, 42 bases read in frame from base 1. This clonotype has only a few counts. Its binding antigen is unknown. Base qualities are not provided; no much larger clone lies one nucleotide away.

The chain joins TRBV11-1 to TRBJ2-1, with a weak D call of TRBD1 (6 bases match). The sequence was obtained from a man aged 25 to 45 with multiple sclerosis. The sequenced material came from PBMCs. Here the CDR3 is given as CASSLLQGYNEQFF. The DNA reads TGTGCCAGCAGCTTGCTCCAGGGGTACAATGAGCAGTTCTTC.